The 29 T cell receptor beta chains below all came from one sample that was sequenced in a study of blood T cell repertoires in COVID-19. TCRdb's copy holds only in-frame clones and misses some; the assay was immunoSEQ multiplex PCR. The sample has about 300,000 clones, over 75% seen once. What was sequenced was peripheral blood. The receptors here all came from a human donor in a cohort sampled during active COVID-19.

This clone showed up just a few times. The chain carries TRBV2 and TRBJ2-7; 9 nucleotides match TRBD1. The germline gives CDR1 SNHLY, CDR2 FYNNEI. The CDR3 totals 13 residues. V lost 7 bases and J lost 3; bases outside the gene matches: 4. CDR3 coding DNA: TGTGCCAGCAAACAGGGGGCAATCTACGAGCAGTACTTC. Amino acids: CASKQGAIYEQYF.

This chain connects TRBV2 to TRBJ2-5; D possibly corresponds to TRBD1 (6 bases). The CDR3 covers 13 residues. Germline CDR1 reads SNHLY; CDR2 reads FYNNEI. Trimming removed 2 bases from V and 4 bases from J, with 8 bases in between. For the CDR3, the DNA is TGTGCCAGCAGTGAAATAGGGGGAGAGACCCAGTACTTC. It is translated as CASSEIGGETQYF.

This clone was observed a single time. V usage is TRBV7-9 and J usage is TRBJ2-1, with 11 bases matching TRBD2. Germline CDR1 is SEHNR and CDR2 is FQNEAQ (reference sequence). The CDR3 covers 13 residues. The V and J ends lost 5 bases and 15 bases, in that order; junction bases with no gene match: 9. The CDR3 region is CASSISGRESRFF. The CDR3 DNA sequence: TGTGCCAGCAGCATTAGCGGGAGGGAGTCCCGGTTCTTC.

The chain links TRBV4-1 to TRBJ2-3; tentative D call: TRBD1 (5 bases). The CDR3 is 15 amino acids. V lost 1 base and J 6 bases, leaving 14 bases between the germline ends. Germline CDR1 and CDR2: MGHRA and YSYEKL. CDR3 nucleotides: TGCGCCAGCAGCCAAGCGGGCCCAGGGCGGGATACGCAGTATTTT. This codes for CASSQAGPGRDTQYF.

The rearrangement links TRBV5-1 to TRBJ1-1; 12 nucleotides agree with TRBD1. The CDR3 runs to 16 residues. V lost 1 base to trimming and J lost 6 bases; unmatched junction nucleotides: 7. The V gene's germline CDR1 is SGHRS and CDR2 YFSETQ. The CDR3 nucleotides read TGCGCCAGCAGCTTGACTACGGGACAGGGGGCCGCTGAAGCTTTCTTT. Protein product: CASSLTTGQGAAEAFF.

This clone was recorded many times. The V call is TRBV29-1, the J call TRBJ2-2; D is perhaps TRBD2 (5 bases). Germline CDR1 SQVTM, CDR2 ANQGSEA. Trimming removed 4 bases at V and 7 bases at J, with 13 bases between. The length of the CDR3 is 13 residues. The CDR3 protein is CSVVQDGGGELFF. CDR3 bases: TGCAGCGTTGTGCAGGATGGAGGCGGGGAGCTGTTTTTT.

The CDR3 here is CSVEGSDASGSIRQYF. In DNA, the CDR3 is TGCAGCGTTGAAGGGAGCGATGCAAGCGGGAGTATAAGGCAGTACTTC. The gene calls are TRBV29-1 and TRBJ2-7; 8 bases agree with TRBD2. Germline CDR1 SQVTM, CDR2 ANQGSEA. The CDR3 runs to 16 residues. J gave up 9 bases and V 1 base, and 17 bases lay outside the gene matches.

V gene TRBV7-9 combines with J gene TRBJ2-7; TRBD1 might be the D (5 bases). This CDR3 contains 14 residues. Per the germline V gene, CDR1 is SEHNR and CDR2 is FQNEAQ (reference sequence). Trimming took 5 bases from V and 3 from J, leaving 14 bases between them. In DNA form, the CDR3 reads TGTGCCAGCAGCCTTCAACAGGCCTACTACGAGCAGTACTTC. It is translated as CASSLQQAYYEQYF.

The chain links TRBV18 to TRBJ2-1; tentatively, D is TRBD1 (5 bases). Trimming shortened V by 3 bases and J by 6 bases, and 9 bases separated the two germline ends. The CDR3 runs 13 residues. CDR1 is KGHSH, CDR2 LQKENI, per germline. CDR3 sequence: CASSPVQGNEQFF. For the CDR3, the DNA is TGTGCCAGCTCACCCGTCCAGGGCAATGAGCAGTTCTTC.

The chain is built from TRBV6-5 and TRBJ2-6; the D is unclear. CDR3 length: 15 residues. The germline gives CDR1 MNHEY, CDR2 SVGAGI. Trimming removed 4 bases at V and 0 bases at J, with 7 bases between. Here the CDR3 reads CASSSPGSGANVLTF. DNA for the CDR3: TGTGCCAGCAGTTCCCCGGGCTCTGGGGCCAACGTCCTGACTTTC.

The genes are TRBV5-1 and TRBJ2-1, with D perhaps matching TRBD1 (6 bases). Germline V gives CDR1 SGHRS, CDR2 YFSETQ. The CDR3 is made up of 14 amino acids. Trimming took off 0 bases at V and 5 bases at J, with 9 bases between the two ends. CDR3 nucleotides: TGCGCCAGCAGCTTGGGACAGGTACACAATGAGCAGTTCTTC. As protein: CASSLGQVHNEQFF. The full variable domain, its missing parts supplied by reference TRBV5-1 and TRBJ2-1, is KAGVTQTPRYLIKTRGQQVTLSCSPISGHRSVSWYQQTPGQGLQFLFEYFSETQRNKGNFPGRFSGRQFSNSRSEMNVSTLELGDSALYLCASSLGQVHNEQFFGPGTRLTVL.

The CDR3 DNA sequence: TGTGCCAGCAGCCGAGCGTGGGAGACAAACAATGAGCAGTTCTTC. Amino acid sequence: CASSRAWETNNEQFF. V gene TRBV3-1 (or the pseudogene TRBV3-2) combines with J gene TRBJ2-1, with D tentatively TRBD2 (5 bases). V was pared by 4 bases and J by 5 bases, with 15 bases between. Per germline, CDR1 LGHDT and CDR2 YNNKEL (reference sequence). This CDR3 region has 15 residues.

The chain has TRBV7-2 and TRBJ2-2, with D possibly TRBD1 on 5 matching bases. Germline V gene data show CDR1 as SGHTA and CDR2 as FQGNSA. V was pared by 5 bases and J by 2 bases, with 9 bases between. The CDR3 is made up of 14 amino acids. The CDR3 DNA follows: TGTGCCAGCAGCGCACAGGCAAACACCGGGGAGCTGTTTTTT. Its protein is CASSAQANTGELFF.

The chain joins TRBV6-4 to TRBJ2-3, with 7 bases lining up with TRBD1. The CDR3 is 15 amino acids. Germline V gene data show CDR1 as MRHNA and CDR2 as SNTAGT. The V and J ends lost 6 bases and 3 bases, in that order; junction bases with no gene match: 9. Written as DNA, the CDR3 is TGTGCCAGCAGCAGACAGGGATTGGCGACAGATACGCAGTATTTT. Translated, it gives CASSRQGLATDTQYF.

V gene TRBV7-9 combines with J gene TRBJ2-3; 11 bases agree with TRBD1. V dropped 3 bases and J dropped 5; count of bases not matched to a gene: 7. The CDR3 extends over 16 amino acids. From germline, CDR1 is SEHNR and CDR2 FQNEAQ (reference sequence). DNA of the CDR3: TGTGCCAGCAGCTTTCAAAAGGGACAGGGGGGAGATACGCAGTATTTT. As protein: CASSFQKGQGGDTQYF.

V usage is TRBV19 and J usage is TRBJ1-5; D may be TRBD1 (6 bases). The germline gives CDR1 LNHDA, CDR2 SQIVND (reference sequence). This CDR3 is built from 17 residues. Trimming took off 4 bases at V and 0 bases at J, with 16 bases between the two ends. The CDR3 loop reads CASSTQLGQLSNQPQHF. The CDR3 DNA reads TGTGCCAGTAGTACCCAACTCGGACAGCTTAGCAATCAGCCCCAGCATTTT.

The rearrangement uses TRBV28 and TRBJ1-2, with TRBD1 matching 9 bases. CDR3 length: 14 amino acids. CDR1 MDHEN and CDR2 SYDVKM come from the germline V gene. V lost 7 bases, J lost 8 bases, and 11 bases stayed unmatched. The CDR3 DNA is TGTGCCAGCACCATAAGACAGGGGGTGAGGGGCTACACCTTC. As protein: CASTIRQGVRGYTF.

This rearrangement joins TRBV24-1 to TRBJ2-5; TRBD1 might be the D (5 bases). CDR1 KGHDR and CDR2 SFDVKD come from the germline V gene. V gave up 3 bases and J gave up 1 base, with 11 bases separating them. The CDR3 length is 15 residues. As DNA, the CDR3 is TGTGCCACCAGTGATCCACGACAGACCCAAGAGACCCAGTACTTC. This codes for CATSDPRQTQETQYF.

This rearrangement joins TRBV18 to TRBJ2-5; a possible D gene is TRBD2 (6 bases). The germline V and J ends were trimmed by 3 bases and 4 bases, with 9 bases remaining between them. From germline, CDR1 is KGHSH and CDR2 LQKENI. The CDR3 sequence is 13 residues long. As DNA, the CDR3 is TGTGCCAGCTCACCTCAGGGAGGAGAGACCCAGTACTTC. This translates into CASSPQGGETQYF.

This rearrangement joins TRBV3-1 (or the pseudogene TRBV3-2) to TRBJ2-2; D is unclear. Trimming stripped 3 bases from V and 6 bases from J, with 8 bases between. The CDR3 covers 13 residues. The germline V gene has CDR1 LGHDT and CDR2 YNNKEL (reference sequence). The chain's CDR3 is CASSHSRPGELFF. The CDR3 DNA follows: TGTGCCAGCAGCCATTCTAGACCCGGGGAGCTGTTTTTT.

The rearrangement joins TRBV29-1 to TRBJ1-1; D gene ambiguous. There are 12 residues in the CDR3. In germline, CDR1 is SQVTM, CDR2 ANQGSEA. With 7 bases removed from V and 0 bases from J, the gap between germline ends came to 9 bases. The CDR3 nucleotides are TGCAGCGGGACTGACATGAACACTGAAGCTTTCTTT. This sequence encodes CSGTDMNTEAFF.

The chain is built from TRBV27 and TRBJ1-6, with a weak D call TRBD1 (5 bases). In germline, CDR1 is MNHEY, CDR2 SMNVEV (reference sequence). The CDR3 totals 13 residues. Trimming shortened V by 7 bases and J by 14 bases, and 18 bases separated the two germline ends. As DNA, the CDR3 is TGTGCCAGCAAAGGCAACTACGGGGGAACCCTCCACTTT. It encodes CASKGNYGGTLHF.

This chain joins TRBV24-1 and TRBJ2-1; 11 nucleotides align to TRBD2. The junction had 4 bases not matched to a gene; V was cut back by 3 bases and J by 4 bases. This CDR3 is built from 16 residues. CDR1 is KGHDR and CDR2 is SFDVKD in the germline V gene. CDR3 residues: CATSDTSGRIYNEQFF. DNA for the CDR3: TGTGCCACCAGTGATACTAGCGGGAGAATATACAATGAGCAGTTCTTC.

This rearrangement joins TRBV7-9 to TRBJ2-3; 8 positions agree with TRBD2. Germline V gene data show CDR1 as SEHNR and CDR2 as FQNEAQ (reference sequence). The CDR3 contains 12 residues. J lost 8 bases, V lost 5 bases, and 3 bases had no gene match. DNA of the CDR3: TGTGCCAGCAGCCTCGGGAGGGGTACGCAGTATTTT. Translated: CASSLGRGTQYF. The complete variable domain, with remaining parts taken from reference TRBV7-9 and TRBJ2-3, reads DTGVSQNPRHKITKRGQNVTFRCDPISEHNRLYWYRQTLGQGPEFLTYFQNEAQLEKSRLLSDRFSAERPKGSFSTLEIQRTEQGDSAMYLCASSLGRGTQYFGPGTRLTVL.

V is TRBV4-2 and J is TRBJ2-2; D not certain. CDR3 size: 15 residues. Germline V gene data show CDR1 as LGHNA and CDR2 as YNFKEQ. Trimming cost V 0 bases and J 3 bases, with 8 bases left between them. CDR3 sequence reads: CASSQDPPDTGELFF. As DNA, the CDR3 is TGTGCCAGCAGCCAAGACCCTCCGGACACCGGGGAGCTGTTTTTT.

The rearrangement joins TRBV18 to TRBJ1-1; D not certain. There are 15 residues in the CDR3. The V gene's germline CDR1 is KGHSH and CDR2 LQKENI. Deletions cut 3 bases from V and 1 base from J, with 12 bases between. The CDR3 DNA sequence: TGTGCCAGCTCACCCACCTCGGGGTGGAACACTGAAGCTTTCTTT. Translated: CASSPTSGWNTEAFF.

This chain uses TRBV2 with TRBJ1-6; TRBD1 aligns across 7 bases. The CDR3 covers 13 residues. V was clipped by 6 bases and J by 10 bases; unmatched bases: 6. Germline V gene sequence: CDR1 SNHLY, CDR2 FYNNEI. As DNA, the CDR3 is TGTGCCAGCAGCGAACAGGGGAACTCACCCCTCCACTTT. It encodes CASSEQGNSPLHF. Complete variable domain (other parts from reference TRBV2 and TRBJ1-6): EPEVTQTPSHQVTQMGQEVILRCVPISNHLYFYWYRQILGQKVEFLVSFYNNEISEKSEIFDDQFSVERPDGSNFTLKIRSTKLEDSAMYFCASSEQGNSPLHFGNGTRLTVT.

V gene TRBV12-3 or TRBV12-4 combines with J gene TRBJ2-1, with 7 bases matching TRBD2. Trimming cost V 5 bases and J 6 bases; bases outside gene matches: 4. This CDR3 is built from 13 residues. The CDR3 bases are TGTGCCAGCAGTCCTAGCGGTACCAATGAGCAGTTCTTC. This sequence encodes CASSPSGTNEQFF.

J is TRBJ2-5 and V is TRBV18; D not resolved. The CDR3 contains 13 residues. V was shortened by 1 base and J by 5 bases, with 8 bases between the two germline ends. CDR1 and CDR2 (germline): KGHSH, LQKENI. The CDR3 bases are TGTGCCAGCTCACCACAGGAGTGGGAGACCCAGTACTTC. It encodes CASSPQEWETQYF.